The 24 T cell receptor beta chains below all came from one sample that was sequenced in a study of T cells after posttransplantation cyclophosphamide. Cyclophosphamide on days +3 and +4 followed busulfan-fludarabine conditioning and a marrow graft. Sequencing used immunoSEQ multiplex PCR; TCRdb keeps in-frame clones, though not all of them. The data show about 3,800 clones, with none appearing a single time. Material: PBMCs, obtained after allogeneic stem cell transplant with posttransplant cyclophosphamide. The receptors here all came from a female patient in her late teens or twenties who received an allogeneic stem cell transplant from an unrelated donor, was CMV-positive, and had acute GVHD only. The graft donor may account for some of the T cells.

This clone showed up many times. Written as DNA, the CDR3 is TGTGCCAGCAGCAAGTCAGGGCCCTCGGACACCGGGGAGCTGTTTTTT. Translated: CASSKSGPSDTGELFF. The chain recombines TRBV21-1 with TRBJ2-2; the table's D call of TRBD1 was not tested on the DNA. TRBV21-1 is listed as a pseudogene. There are 16 residues in the CDR3.

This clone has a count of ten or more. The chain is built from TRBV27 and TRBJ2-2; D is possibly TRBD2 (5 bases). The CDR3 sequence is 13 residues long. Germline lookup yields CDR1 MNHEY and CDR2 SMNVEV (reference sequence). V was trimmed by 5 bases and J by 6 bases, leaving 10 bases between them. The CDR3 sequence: CASSTRIAGELFF. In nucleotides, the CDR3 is TGTGCCAGCAGTACTAGGATTGCCGGGGAGCTGTTTTTT.

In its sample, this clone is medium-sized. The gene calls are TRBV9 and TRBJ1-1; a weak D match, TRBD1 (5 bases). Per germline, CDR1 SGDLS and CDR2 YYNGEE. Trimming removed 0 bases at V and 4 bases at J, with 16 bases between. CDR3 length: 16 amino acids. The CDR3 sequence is CASSVADNPWGTEAFF. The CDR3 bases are TGTGCCAGCAGCGTAGCGGACAACCCATGGGGCACTGAAGCTTTCTTT.

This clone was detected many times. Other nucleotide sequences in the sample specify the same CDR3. As DNA, the CDR3 is TGTGCCAGCAGCTTACTGAAAGGGGAGGGAGGAAAACTGTTTTTT. Translation: CASSLLKGEGGKLFF. The chain couples TRBV11-2 to TRBJ1-4; D might be TRBD1 (5 bases). This CDR3 region has 15 residues. Looked up from germline, CDR1 is SGHAT and CDR2 is FQNNGV. V lost 2 bases to trimming and J lost 10 bases, with 17 bases between them.

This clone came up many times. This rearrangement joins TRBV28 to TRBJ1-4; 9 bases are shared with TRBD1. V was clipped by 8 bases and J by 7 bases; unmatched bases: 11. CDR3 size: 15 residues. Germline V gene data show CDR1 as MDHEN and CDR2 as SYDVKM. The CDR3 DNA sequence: TGTGCCAGCGGAACAGGGGGCGCGTCTTTTGAAAAACTGTTTTTT. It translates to CASGTGGASFEKLFF.

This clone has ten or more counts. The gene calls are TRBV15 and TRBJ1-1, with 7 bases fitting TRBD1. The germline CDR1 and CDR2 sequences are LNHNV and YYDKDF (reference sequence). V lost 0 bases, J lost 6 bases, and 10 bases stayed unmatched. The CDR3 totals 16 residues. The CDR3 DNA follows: TGTGCCACCAGCAGAGATAGGGGCAGGGGGGTGCCTGAAGCTTTCTTT. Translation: CATSRDRGRGVPEAFF.

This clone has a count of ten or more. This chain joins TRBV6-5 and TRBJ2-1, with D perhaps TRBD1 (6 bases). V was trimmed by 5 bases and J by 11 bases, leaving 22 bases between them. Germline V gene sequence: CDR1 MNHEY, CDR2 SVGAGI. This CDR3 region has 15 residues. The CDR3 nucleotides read TGTGCCAGCAGTGGTTACAGGGCCGCCGGTTCCCAGCAGTTCTTC. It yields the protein CASSGYRAAGSQQFF.

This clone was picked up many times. The CDR3 nucleotides read TGTGCCAGCAGTTTTGTTCGTGTGGAGAAGGAGACCCAGTACTTC. Translation gives CASSFVRVEKETQYF. V and J are TRBV28 and TRBJ2-5; no clear D. The CDR3 runs to 15 residues. The V gene lost 3 bases and the J gene lost 5 bases, with 16 bases spanning the gap. Germline loops: CDR1 MDHEN, CDR2 SYDVKM.

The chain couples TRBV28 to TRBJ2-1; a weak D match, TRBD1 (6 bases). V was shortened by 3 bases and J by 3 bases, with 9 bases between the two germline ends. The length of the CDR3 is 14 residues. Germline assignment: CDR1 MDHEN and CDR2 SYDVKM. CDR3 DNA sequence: TGTGCCAGCAGTTTGGGGGACATCTACAATGAGCAGTTCTTC. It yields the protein CASSLGDIYNEQFF.

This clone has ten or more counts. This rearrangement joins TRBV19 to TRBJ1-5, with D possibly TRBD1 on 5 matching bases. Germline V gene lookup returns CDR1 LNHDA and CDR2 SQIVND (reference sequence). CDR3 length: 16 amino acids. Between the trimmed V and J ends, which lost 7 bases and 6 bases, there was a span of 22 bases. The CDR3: CASINRQIRLCQPQHF. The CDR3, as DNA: TGTGCCAGTATCAACCGACAGATTAGGTTGTGTCAGCCCCAGCATTTT.

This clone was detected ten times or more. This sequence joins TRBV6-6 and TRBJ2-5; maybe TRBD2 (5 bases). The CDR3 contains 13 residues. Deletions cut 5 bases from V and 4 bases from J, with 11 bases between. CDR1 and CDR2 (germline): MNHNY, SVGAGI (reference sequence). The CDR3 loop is CASSPPRGETQYF. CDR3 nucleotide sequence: TGTGCCAGCAGTCCACCACGGGGAGAGACCCAGTACTTC.

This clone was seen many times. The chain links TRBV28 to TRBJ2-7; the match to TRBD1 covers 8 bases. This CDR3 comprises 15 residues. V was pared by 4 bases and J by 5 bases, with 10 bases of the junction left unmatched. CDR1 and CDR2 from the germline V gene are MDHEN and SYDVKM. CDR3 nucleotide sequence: TGTGCCAGCAGTTACCCTACAGGGGGTCTTAACGAGCAGTACTTC. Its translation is CASSYPTGGLNEQYF.

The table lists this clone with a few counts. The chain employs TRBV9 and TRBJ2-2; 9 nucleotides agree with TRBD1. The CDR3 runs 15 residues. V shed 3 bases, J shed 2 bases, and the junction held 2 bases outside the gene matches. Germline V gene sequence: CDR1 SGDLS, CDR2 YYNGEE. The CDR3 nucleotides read TGTGCCAGCAGCGGACAGGGGGGAAACACCGGGGAGCTGTTTTTT. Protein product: CASSGQGGNTGELFF.

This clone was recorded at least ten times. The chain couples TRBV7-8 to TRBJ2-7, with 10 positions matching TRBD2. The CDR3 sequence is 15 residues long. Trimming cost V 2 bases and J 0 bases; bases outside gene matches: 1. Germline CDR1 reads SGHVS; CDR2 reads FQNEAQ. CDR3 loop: CASSLRTSGSYEQYF. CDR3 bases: TGTGCCAGCAGCTTAAGGACTAGCGGCTCCTACGAGCAGTACTTC. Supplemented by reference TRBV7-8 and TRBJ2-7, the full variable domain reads GAGVSQSPRYKVAKRGQDVALRCDPISGHVSLFWYQQALGQGPEFLTYFQNEAQLDKSGLPSDRFFAERPEGSVSTLKIQRTQQEDSAVYLCASSLRTSGSYEQYFGPGTRLTVT.

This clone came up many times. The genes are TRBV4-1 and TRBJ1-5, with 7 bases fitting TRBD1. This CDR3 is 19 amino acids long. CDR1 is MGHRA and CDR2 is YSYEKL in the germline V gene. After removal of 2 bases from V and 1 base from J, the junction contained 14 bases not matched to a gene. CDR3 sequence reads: CASSQTFLQGGRSNQPQHF. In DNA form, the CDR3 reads TGCGCCAGCAGCCAAACATTCCTTCAGGGGGGTCGAAGCAATCAGCCCCAGCATTTT.

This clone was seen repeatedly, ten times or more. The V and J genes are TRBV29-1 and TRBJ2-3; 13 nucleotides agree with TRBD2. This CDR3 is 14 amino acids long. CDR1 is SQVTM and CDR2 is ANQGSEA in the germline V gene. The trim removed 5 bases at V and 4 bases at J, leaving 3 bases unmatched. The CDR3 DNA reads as TGCAGCGTTAATGGACTAGCGGGAGCAGATACGCAGTATTTT. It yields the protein CSVNGLAGADTQYF.

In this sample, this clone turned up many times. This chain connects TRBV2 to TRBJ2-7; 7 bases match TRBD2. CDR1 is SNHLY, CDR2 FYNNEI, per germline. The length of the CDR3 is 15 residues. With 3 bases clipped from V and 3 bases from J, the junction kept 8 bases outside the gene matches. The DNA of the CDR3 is TGTGCCAGCAGTGAGGGAGGGGACCCAATCTACGAGCAGTACTTC. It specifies CASSEGGDPIYEQYF.

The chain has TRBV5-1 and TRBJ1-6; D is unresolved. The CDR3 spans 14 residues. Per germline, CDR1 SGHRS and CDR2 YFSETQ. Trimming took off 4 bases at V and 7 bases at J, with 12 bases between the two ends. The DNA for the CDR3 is TGCGCCAGCAGCCTCCACCTGGCAAATTCACCCCTCCACTTT. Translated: CASSLHLANSPLHF.

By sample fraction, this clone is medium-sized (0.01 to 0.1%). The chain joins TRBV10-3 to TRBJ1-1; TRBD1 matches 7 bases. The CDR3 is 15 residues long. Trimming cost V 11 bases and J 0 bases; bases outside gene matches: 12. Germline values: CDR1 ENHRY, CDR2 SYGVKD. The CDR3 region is CAASLGTVMNTEAFF. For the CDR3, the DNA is TGTGCCGCCTCCCTGGGGACAGTGATGAACACTGAAGCTTTCTTT.

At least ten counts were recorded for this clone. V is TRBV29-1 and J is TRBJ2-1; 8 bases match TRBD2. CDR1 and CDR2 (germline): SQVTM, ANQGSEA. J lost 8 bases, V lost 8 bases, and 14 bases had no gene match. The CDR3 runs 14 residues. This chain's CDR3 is CSLISGMGGDEQFF. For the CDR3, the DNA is TGCAGCTTGATTAGCGGGATGGGCGGGGATGAGCAGTTCTTC.

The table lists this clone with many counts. CDR3 DNA: TGTGCCAGCAGCCCCTGGCGGTTAGCGGGAGTGGTCGGGGAGCTGTTTTTT. Amino acids: CASSPWRLAGVVGELFF. The rearrangement joins TRBV7-9 to TRBJ2-2; 9 bases agree with TRBD2. Germline trimming cut 5 bases from V and 7 bases from J; bases unmatched to any gene: 14. There are 17 residues in the CDR3. The germline gives CDR1 SEHNR, CDR2 FQNEAQ (reference sequence).

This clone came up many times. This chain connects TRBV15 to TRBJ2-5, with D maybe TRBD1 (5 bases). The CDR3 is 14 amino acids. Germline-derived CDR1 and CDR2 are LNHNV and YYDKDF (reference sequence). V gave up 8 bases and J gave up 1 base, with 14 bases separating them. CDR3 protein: CATASRAGQETQYF. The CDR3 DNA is TGTGCCACCGCGAGCAGGGCAGGCCAAGAGACCCAGTACTTC.

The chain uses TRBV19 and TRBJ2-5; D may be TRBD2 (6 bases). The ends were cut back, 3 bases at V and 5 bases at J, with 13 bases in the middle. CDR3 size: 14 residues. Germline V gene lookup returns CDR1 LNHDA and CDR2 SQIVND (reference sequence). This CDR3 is CASSMGGGSETQYF. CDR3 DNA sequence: TGTGCCAGTAGTATGGGAGGCGGGTCGGAGACCCAGTACTTC.

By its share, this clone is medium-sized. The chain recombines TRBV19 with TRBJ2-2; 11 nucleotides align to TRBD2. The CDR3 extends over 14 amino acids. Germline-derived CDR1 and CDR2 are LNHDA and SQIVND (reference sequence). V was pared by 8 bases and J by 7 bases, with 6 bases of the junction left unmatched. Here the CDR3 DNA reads TGTGCCAGTTCGACTAGCGGGAAGGGCGGGGAGCTGTTTTTT. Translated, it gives CASSTSGKGGELFF.